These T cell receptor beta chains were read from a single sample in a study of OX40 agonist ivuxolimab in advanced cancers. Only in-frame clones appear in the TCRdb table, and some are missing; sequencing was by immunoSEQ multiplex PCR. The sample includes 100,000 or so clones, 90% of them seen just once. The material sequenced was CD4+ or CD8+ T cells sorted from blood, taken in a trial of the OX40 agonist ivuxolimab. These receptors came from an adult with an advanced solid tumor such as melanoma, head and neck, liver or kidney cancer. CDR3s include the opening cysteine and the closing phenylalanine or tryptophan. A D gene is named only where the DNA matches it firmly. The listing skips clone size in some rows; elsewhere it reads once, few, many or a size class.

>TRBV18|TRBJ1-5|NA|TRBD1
TGTGCCAGCTCACCACTGGGACAGAGCAATCAGCCCCAGCATTTT
CASSPLGQSNQPQHF
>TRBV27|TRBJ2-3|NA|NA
TGTGCCAGCAGTTCCACACGACTATCCACAGATACGCAGTATTTT
CASSSTRLSTDTQYF
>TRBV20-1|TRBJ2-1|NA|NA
TGCAGTGCCGGCTCCTACAATGAGCAGTTCTTC
CSAGSYNEQFF
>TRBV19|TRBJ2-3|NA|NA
TGTGCCAGTAGTCCCCCACTAGGTTCAGGCACAGATACGCAGTATTTT
CASSPPLGSGTDTQYF
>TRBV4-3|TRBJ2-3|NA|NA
TGCGCCAGCAGCCAAGTTGTAGGGCCGGATACGCAGTATTTT
CASSQVVGPDTQYF
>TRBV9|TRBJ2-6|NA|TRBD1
TGTGCCAGCAGCACCGGGACAGCTGGGGCCAACGTCCTGACTTTC
CASSTGTAGANVLTF
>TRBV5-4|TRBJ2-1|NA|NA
TGTGCCAGCAGCTCTAGGACAGACTACAATGAGCAGTTCTTC
CASSSRTDYNEQFF
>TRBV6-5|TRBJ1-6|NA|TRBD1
TGTGCCAGCAGTTTCGACAGGGGAAATTCACCCCTCCACTTT
CASSFDRGNSPLHF
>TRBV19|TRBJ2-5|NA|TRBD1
TGTGCCAGTAGTACCCGGACAGGGCTGGTGGAGACCCAGTACTTC
CASSTRTGLVETQYF
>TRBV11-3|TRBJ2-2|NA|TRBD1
TGTGCCAGCAGCCCCGGACAGGGCACCGGGGAGCTGTTTTTT
CASSPGQGTGELFF
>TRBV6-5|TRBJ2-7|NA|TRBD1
TGTGCCAGCTCCATCAGGGGGCATGAATACGAGCAGTACTTC
CASSIRGHEYEQYF
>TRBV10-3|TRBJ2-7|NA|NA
TGTGCCTCCAGGGCTTCCTCCTACGAGCAGTACTTC
CASRASSYEQYF
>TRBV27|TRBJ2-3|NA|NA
TGTGCCAGCAGTTCCCATAGCACAGATACGCAGTATTTT
CASSSHSTDTQYF
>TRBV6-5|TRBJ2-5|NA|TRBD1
TGTGCCAGCAGTACCCGGGACAGGACGGGGACCCAGTACTTC
CASSTRDRTGTQYF
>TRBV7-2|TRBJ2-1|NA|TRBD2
TGTGCCAGCAGCTTACATCCTAGCGGGAGGGCCCGTAACTACAATGAGCAGTTCTTC
CASSLHPSGRARNYNEQFF
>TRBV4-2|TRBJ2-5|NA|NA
TGTGCCAGCAGCCAATGGGGAGAGACCCAGTACTTC
CASSQWGETQYF
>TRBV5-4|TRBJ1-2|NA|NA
TGTGCCAGCAGCTTGGCCGGACGGGGAGGGGCGCAGGGCTACACCTTC
CASSLAGRGGAQGYTF
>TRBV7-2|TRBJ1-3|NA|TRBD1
TGTGCCAGCAGCTCAGGACAGGGCCTTATTTCTGGAAACACCATATATTTT
CASSSGQGLISGNTIYF
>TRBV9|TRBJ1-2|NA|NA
TGTGCCAGCAGCGCCTCTCTGGGCCGTGGCTACACCTTC
CASSASLGRGYTF
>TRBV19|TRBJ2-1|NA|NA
TGTGCCAGTAGTATCTCTAGGGACGGTGAGCAGTTCTTC
CASSISRDGEQFF
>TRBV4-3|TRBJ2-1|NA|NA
TGCGCCAGCAGCCAGCAAACGGGAGACAATGAGCAGTTCTTC
CASSQQTGDNEQFF
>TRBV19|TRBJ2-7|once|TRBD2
TGTGCCAGTAGTAAGACTAGCGGGAGGGCCTACGAGCAGTACTTC
CASSKTSGRAYEQYF
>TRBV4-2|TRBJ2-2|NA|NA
TGTGCCAGCAGCCAAGATCGCGGAATTGGGGGGAGGACCGGGGAGCTGTTTTTT
CASSQDRGIGGRTGELFF
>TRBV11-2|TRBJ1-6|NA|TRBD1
TGTGCCAGCAGCTTCGACAGGGGGAATTCACCCCTCCACTTT
CASSFDRGNSPLHF
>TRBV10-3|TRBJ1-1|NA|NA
TGTGCCATCAGATCCGGTTTCACTGAAGCTTTCTTT
CAIRSGFTEAFF
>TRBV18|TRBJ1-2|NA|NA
TGTGCCAGCTCACCACCCAACGGGGCTTATGGCTACACCTTC
CASSPPNGAYGYTF
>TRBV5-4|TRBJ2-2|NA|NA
TGTGCCAGCAGCTTTGGTGGGAGAAGAAGGGAGGGGGAGCTGTTTTTT
CASSFGGRRREGELFF
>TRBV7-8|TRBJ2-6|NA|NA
TGTGCCAGCACAAACGACTGGGCCAACGTCCTGACTTTC
CASTNDWANVLTF
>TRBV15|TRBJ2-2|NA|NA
TGTGCCACCAGCAGGTCCCTCCCCGGGGAGCTGTTTTTT
CATSRSLPGELFF